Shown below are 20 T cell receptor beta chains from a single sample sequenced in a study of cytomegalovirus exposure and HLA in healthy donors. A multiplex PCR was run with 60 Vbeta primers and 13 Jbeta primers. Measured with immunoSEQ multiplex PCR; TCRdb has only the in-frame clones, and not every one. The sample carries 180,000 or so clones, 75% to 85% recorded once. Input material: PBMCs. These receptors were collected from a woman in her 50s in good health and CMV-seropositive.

CDR3: CAIKEGAKETQYF. The CDR3 nucleotides are TGTGCCATCAAGGAGGGGGCGAAAGAGACCCAGTACTTC. The rearrangement links TRBV10-3 to TRBJ2-5; D perhaps matches TRBD1 (7 bases). Germline CDR1 ENHRY, CDR2 SYGVKD. The CDR3 sequence is 13 residues long. V gave up 7 bases and J gave up 3 bases, with 12 bases separating them.

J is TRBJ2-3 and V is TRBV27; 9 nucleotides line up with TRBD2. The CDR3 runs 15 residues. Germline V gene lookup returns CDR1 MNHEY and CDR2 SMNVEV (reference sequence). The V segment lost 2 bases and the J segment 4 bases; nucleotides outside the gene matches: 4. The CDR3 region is CASSLNGGRADTQYF. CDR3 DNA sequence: TGTGCCAGCAGTTTAAACGGCGGGAGGGCAGATACGCAGTATTTT.

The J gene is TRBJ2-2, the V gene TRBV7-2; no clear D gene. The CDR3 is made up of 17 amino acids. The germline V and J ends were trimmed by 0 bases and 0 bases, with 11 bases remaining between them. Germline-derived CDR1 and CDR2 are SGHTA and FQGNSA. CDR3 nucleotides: TGTGCCAGCAGCTTAGCGGTTCTAGTGGCGAACACCGGGGAGCTGTTTTTT. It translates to CASSLAVLVANTGELFF.

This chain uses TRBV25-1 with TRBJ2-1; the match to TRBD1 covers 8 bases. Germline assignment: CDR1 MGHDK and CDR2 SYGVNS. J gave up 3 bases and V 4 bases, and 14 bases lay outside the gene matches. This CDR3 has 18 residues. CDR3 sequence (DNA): TGTGCCAGCAGTGCCTCTCTCCCGGGACAGGTTCGCTACAATGAGCAGTTCTTC. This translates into CASSASLPGQVRYNEQFF.

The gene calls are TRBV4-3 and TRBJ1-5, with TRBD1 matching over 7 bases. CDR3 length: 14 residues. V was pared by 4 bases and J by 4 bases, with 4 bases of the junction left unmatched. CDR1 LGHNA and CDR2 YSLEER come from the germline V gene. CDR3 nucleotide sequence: TGCGCCAGCAGCCTTGAACAGGGGAATCAGCCCCAGCATTTT. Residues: CASSLEQGNQPQHF.

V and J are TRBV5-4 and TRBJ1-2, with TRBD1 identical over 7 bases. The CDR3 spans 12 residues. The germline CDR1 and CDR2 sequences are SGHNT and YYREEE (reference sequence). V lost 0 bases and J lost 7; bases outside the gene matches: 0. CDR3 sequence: CASSLDRGGYTF. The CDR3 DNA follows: TGTGCCAGCAGCTTGGACAGGGGTGGCTACACCTTC.

The CDR3 DNA reads as TGCGCCAGCAGAGGCGGTGGCACGAACACCGGGGAGCTGTTTTTT. Residues: CASRGGGTNTGELFF. The chain has TRBV4-3 and TRBJ2-2; no firm D call. The CDR3 is 15 residues long. Germline V gives CDR1 LGHNA, CDR2 YSLEER. V lost 6 bases to trimming and J lost 0 bases, with 11 bases between them.

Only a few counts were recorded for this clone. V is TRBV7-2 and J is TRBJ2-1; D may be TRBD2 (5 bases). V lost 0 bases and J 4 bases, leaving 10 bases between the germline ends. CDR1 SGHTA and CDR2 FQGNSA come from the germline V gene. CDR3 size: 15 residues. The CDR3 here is CASSLATGKYNEQFF. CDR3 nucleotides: TGTGCCAGCAGCTTAGCGACGGGAAAGTACAATGAGCAGTTCTTC.

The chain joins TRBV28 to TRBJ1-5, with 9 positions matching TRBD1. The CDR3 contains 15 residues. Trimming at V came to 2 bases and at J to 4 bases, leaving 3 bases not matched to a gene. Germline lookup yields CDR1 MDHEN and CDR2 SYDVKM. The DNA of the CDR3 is TGTGCCAGCAGTTTAAGGACAGGGGTTAATCAGCCCCAGCATTTT. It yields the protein CASSLRTGVNQPQHF. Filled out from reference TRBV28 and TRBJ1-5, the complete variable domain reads DVKVTQSSRYLVKRTGEKVFLECVQDMDHENMFWYRQDPGLGLRLIYFSYDVKMKEKGDIPEGYSVSREKKERFSLILESASTNQTSMYLCASSLRTGVNQPQHFGDGTRLSIL.

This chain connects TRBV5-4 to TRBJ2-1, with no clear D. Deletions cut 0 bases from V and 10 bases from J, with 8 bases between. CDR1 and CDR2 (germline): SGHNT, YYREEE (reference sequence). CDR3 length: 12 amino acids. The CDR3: CASSLDSLEQFF. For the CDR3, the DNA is TGTGCCAGCAGCTTGGATTCCTTGGAGCAGTTCTTC.

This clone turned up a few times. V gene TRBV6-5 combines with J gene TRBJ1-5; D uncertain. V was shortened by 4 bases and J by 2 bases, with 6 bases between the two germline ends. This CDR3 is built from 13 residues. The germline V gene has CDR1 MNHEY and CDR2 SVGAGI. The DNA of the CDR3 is TGTGCCAGCAGTTGGCTTGGCAATCAGCCCCAGCATTTT. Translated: CASSWLGNQPQHF.

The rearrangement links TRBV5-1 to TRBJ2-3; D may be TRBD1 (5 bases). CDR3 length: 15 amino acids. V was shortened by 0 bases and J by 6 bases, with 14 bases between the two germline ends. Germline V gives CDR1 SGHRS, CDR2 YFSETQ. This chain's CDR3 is CASSLDGRVGDTQYF. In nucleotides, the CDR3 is TGCGCCAGCAGCTTGGACGGCAGGGTAGGGGATACGCAGTATTTT.

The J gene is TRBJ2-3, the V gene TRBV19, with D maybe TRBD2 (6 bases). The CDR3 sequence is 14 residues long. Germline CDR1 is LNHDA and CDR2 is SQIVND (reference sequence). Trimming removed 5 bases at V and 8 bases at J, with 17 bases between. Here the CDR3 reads CASSGTGASGTQYF. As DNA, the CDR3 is TGTGCCAGTAGTGGCACGGGAGCGAGCGGTACGCAGTATTTT.

CDR3: CASGIIRQGYEQYF. The CDR3 DNA sequence: TGTGCCAGCGGAATCATTCGACAGGGCTACGAGCAGTACTTC. The chain employs TRBV2 and TRBJ2-5; 7 nucleotides align to TRBD1. The end of the DNA fits TRBJ2-7 better, so the J call may be wrong. Germline V gives CDR1 SNHLY, CDR2 FYNNEI. The CDR3 is 14 amino acids.

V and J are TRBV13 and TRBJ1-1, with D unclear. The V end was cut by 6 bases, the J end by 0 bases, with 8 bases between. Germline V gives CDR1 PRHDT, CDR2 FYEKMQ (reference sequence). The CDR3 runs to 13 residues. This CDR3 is CASSPIMNTEAFF. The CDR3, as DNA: TGTGCCAGCAGTCCTATTATGAACACTGAAGCTTTCTTT.

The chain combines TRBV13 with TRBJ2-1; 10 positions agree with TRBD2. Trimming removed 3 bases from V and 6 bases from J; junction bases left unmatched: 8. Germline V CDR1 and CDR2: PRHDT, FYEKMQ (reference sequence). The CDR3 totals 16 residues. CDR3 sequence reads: CASSFTTPSGGNEQFF. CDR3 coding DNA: TGTGCCAGCAGCTTCACTACTCCTAGCGGGGGCAATGAGCAGTTCTTC.

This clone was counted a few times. The CDR3 coding sequence is TGTGCCAGCAGATCCCCTGACAGTAACTATGGCTACACCTTC. Translation gives CASRSPDSNYGYTF. V usage is TRBV6-1 and J usage is TRBJ1-2; perhaps TRBD1 as D (5 bases). Trimming left V 6 bases short and J 1 base short, with 12 bases between. This CDR3 has 14 residues. The germline gives CDR1 MNHNS, CDR2 SASEGT.

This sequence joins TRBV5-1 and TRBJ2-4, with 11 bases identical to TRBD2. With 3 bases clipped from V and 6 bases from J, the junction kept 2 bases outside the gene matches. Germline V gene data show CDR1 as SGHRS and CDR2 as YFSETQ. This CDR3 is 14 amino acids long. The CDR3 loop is CASSYGTSGNIQYF. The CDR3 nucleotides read TGCGCCAGCAGCTACGGGACTAGCGGAAACATTCAGTACTTC.

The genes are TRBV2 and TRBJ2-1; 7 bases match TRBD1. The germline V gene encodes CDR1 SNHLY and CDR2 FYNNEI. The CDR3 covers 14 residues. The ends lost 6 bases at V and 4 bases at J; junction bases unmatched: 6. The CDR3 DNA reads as TGTGCCAGCAGGGGGGACAGCCTATACAATGAGCAGTTCTTC. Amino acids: CASRGDSLYNEQFF.

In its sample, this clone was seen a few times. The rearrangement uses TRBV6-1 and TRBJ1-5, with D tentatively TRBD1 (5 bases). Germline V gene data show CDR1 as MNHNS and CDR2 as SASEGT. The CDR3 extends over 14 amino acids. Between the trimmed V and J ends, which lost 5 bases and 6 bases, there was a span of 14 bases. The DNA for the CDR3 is TGTGCCAGCAGTCCCGTGGGGGGGAGTCAGCCCCAGCATTTT. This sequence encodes CASSPVGGSQPQHF.